Each of the 31 T cell receptor beta chains below was sequenced from the same sample in a study of cytomegalovirus exposure and HLA in healthy donors. PCR primers comprised 60 Vbeta and 13 Jbeta primers. Assay used: immunoSEQ multiplex PCR; TCRdb lists only in-frame clones, some missing. Of about 140,000 clones listed, 76% are singletons. What was sequenced was PBMCs. The receptor source for this set is a female donor in good health and CMV-seropositive.

This clone was counted only a few times. V is TRBV18 and J is TRBJ1-2, with 7 bases lining up with TRBD1. CDR3 length equals 14 residues. Losses at the gene ends were 2 bases for V and 9 bases for J; bases not matched to a gene: 9. Germline CDR1 is KGHSH and CDR2 is LQKENI. As DNA, the CDR3 is TGTGCCAGCTCACCAACCGGGACAGACAAAAGCTACACCTTC. It is translated as CASSPTGTDKSYTF.

This chain joins TRBV11-2 and TRBJ2-7; D perhaps matches TRBD1 (6 bases). The CDR3 is 13 amino acids. Between the trimmed V and J ends, which lost 0 bases and 4 bases, there was a span of 7 bases. The V gene's germline CDR1 is SGHAT and CDR2 FQNNGV. The CDR3 sequence: CASSLDRGYEQYF. CDR3 in DNA: TGTGCCAGCAGCTTAGACAGGGGATACGAGCAGTACTTC.

V gene TRBV6-5 combines with J gene TRBJ2-7; TRBD2 aligns across 13 bases. The CDR3 has 15 amino acids. V dropped 6 bases and J dropped 4; count of bases not matched to a gene: 6. Germline CDR1 and CDR2: MNHEY and SVGAGI. CDR3 loop: CASSPPGLAGYEQYF. The CDR3 region has the DNA TGTGCCAGCAGCCCCCCGGGACTAGCGGGATACGAGCAGTACTTC.

This clone was seen only a few times. The CDR3 loop reads CASSQDGRSGANVLTF. The DNA for the CDR3 is TGCGCCAGCAGCCAAGATGGCCGCTCTGGGGCCAACGTCCTGACTTTC. This chain connects TRBV4-1 to TRBJ2-6; unclear D gene. Germline lookup yields CDR1 MGHRA and CDR2 YSYEKL. This CDR3 is built from 16 residues. With 0 bases removed from V and 0 bases from J, the gap between germline ends came to 6 bases.

This chain links TRBV11-1 with TRBJ2-7, with 8 bases that match TRBD1. The trim removed 3 bases at V and 0 bases at J, leaving 7 bases unmatched. The CDR3 has 16 residues. The germline V gene encodes CDR1 SGHAT and CDR2 FQDESV (reference sequence). CDR3 protein: CASSLSGQGLSYEQYF. The CDR3 DNA reads TGTGCCAGCAGCTTGTCCGGACAGGGACTCTCCTACGAGCAGTACTTC.

The chain employs TRBV5-1 and TRBJ2-5; 9 bases line up with TRBD2. This CDR3 has 20 residues. Germline V gene lookup returns CDR1 SGHRS and CDR2 YFSETQ. Trimming removed 3 bases from V and 5 bases from J; junction bases left unmatched: 23. The CDR3 spells CASSSPKRKQLAGAMETQYF. The CDR3 DNA reads as TGCGCCAGCAGCTCGCCAAAAAGAAAACAACTAGCGGGTGCAATGGAGACCCAGTACTTC.

The CDR3: CASSTGFADTQYF. The CDR3 DNA reads as TGTGCCAGCAGTACAGGGTTTGCGGATACGCAGTATTTT. The genes are TRBV2 and TRBJ2-3, with D tentatively TRBD1 (6 bases). The CDR3 sequence is 13 residues long. The ends were cut back, 5 bases at V and 6 bases at J, with 12 bases in the middle. Germline V gives CDR1 SNHLY, CDR2 FYNNEI.

The rearrangement uses TRBV2 and TRBJ2-4; TRBD2 agrees at 10 bases. This CDR3 contains 20 residues. CDR1 is SNHLY, CDR2 FYNNEI, per germline. With 0 bases clipped from V and 1 base from J, the junction kept 12 bases outside the gene matches. This CDR3 is CASSEALLSGRTEAKNIQYF. The CDR3 DNA reads TGTGCCAGCAGTGAAGCGCTTCTTAGCGGGAGGACCGAGGCCAAAAACATTCAGTACTTC.

The table lists this clone with a count of one. The rearrangement joins TRBV7-2 to TRBJ1-2, with 7 positions matching TRBD1. The junction had 3 bases not matched to a gene; V was cut back by 1 base and J by 4 bases. The length of the CDR3 is 14 residues. CDR1 SGHTA and CDR2 FQGNSA come from the germline V gene. CDR3: CASSLVGQPYGYTF. The CDR3 DNA is TGTGCCAGCAGCTTAGTGGGACAGCCCTATGGCTACACCTTC.

The CDR3 nucleotides read TGTGCCAGCAGCCACTCCCCCAAACTAGCGTTATCTAGCACAGATACGCAGTATTTT. Its protein is CASSHSPKLALSSTDTQYF. V is TRBV4-2 and J is TRBJ2-3; TRBD2 aligns across 7 bases. CDR3 length: 19 residues. Trimming took 3 bases from V and 0 from J; bases not matched to a gene: 15. The V gene's germline CDR1 is LGHNA and CDR2 YNFKEQ.

This chain joins TRBV9 and TRBJ2-3, with D perhaps TRBD2 (5 bases). V lost 0 bases and J lost 5, with 10 bases in between. The germline gives CDR1 SGDLS, CDR2 YYNGEE. The CDR3 totals 14 residues. DNA of the CDR3: TGTGCCAGCAGCGTAGGTTACGGGATAGATACGCAGTATTTT. This encodes CASSVGYGIDTQYF.

The V and J genes are TRBV27 and TRBJ1-6; D remains unclear. The CDR3 totals 15 residues. Germline assignment: CDR1 MNHEY and CDR2 SMNVEV (reference sequence). Trimming stripped 6 bases from V and 3 bases from J, with 12 bases between. The CDR3 DNA is TGTGCCAGCAGCCTCGACAAACGCTATAATTCACCCCTCCACTTT. It specifies CASSLDKRYNSPLHF.

The CDR3 sequence is CASSSLGLAGGSGTQYF. The CDR3 DNA follows: TGTGCCAGCAGCTCCCTGGGACTAGCGGGAGGTTCCGGAACCCAGTACTTC. The chain recombines TRBV5-4 with TRBJ2-5; 15 nucleotides line up with TRBD2. CDR1 and CDR2 from the germline V gene are SGHNT and YYREEE (reference sequence). V lost 3 bases, J lost 8 bases, and 11 bases stayed unmatched. This CDR3 comprises 17 residues. The full variable domain, completed using reference TRBV5-4 and TRBJ2-5, is ETGVTQSPTHLIKTRGQQVTLRCSSQSGHNTVSWYQQALGQGPQFIFQYYREEENGRGNFPPRFSGLQFPNYSSELNVNALELDDSALYLCASSSLGLAGGSGTQYFGPGTRLLVL.

This clone came up a few times. This chain uses TRBV7-2 with TRBJ2-7; 10 bases match TRBD2. This CDR3 is 17 amino acids long. With V trimmed by 3 bases and J by 3 bases, 11 bases remained unmatched. Germline V gene lookup returns CDR1 SGHTA and CDR2 FQGNSA. The CDR3 sequence: CASSFGFQRGGVYEQYF. In DNA form, the CDR3 reads TGTGCCAGCAGCTTTGGCTTCCAGCGGGGGGGGGTCTACGAGCAGTACTTC. The whole variable domain, remainder taken from reference TRBV7-2 and TRBJ2-7, is GAGVSQSPSNKVTEKGKDVELRCDPISGHTALYWYRQSLGQGLEFLIYFQGNSAPDKSGLPSDRFSAERTGGSVSTLTIQRTQQEDSAVYLCASSFGFQRGGVYEQYFGPGTRLTVT.

This sequence joins TRBV6-5 and TRBJ1-5; D is possibly TRBD1 (6 bases). The CDR3 spans 15 residues. Between the trimmed V and J ends, which lost 5 bases and 2 bases, there was a span of 13 bases. Germline CDR1 and CDR2: MNHEY and SVGAGI. The CDR3, as DNA: TGTGCCAGCAGTATACAGGGTACGGGCAATCAGCCCCAGCATTTT. Protein sequence: CASSIQGTGNQPQHF.

This chain links TRBV18 with TRBJ2-5; D is possibly TRBD2 (6 bases). The end of the DNA fits TRBJ2-7 better, so the J call may be wrong. Germline V gives CDR1 KGHSH, CDR2 LQKENI. This CDR3 comprises 13 residues. The CDR3 spells CASSPRLDPEQYF. The CDR3 DNA reads as TGTGCCAGCTCACCGAGACTAGATCCCGAGCAGTACTTC.

V is TRBV14 and J is TRBJ2-5, with 8 bases matching TRBD1. CDR3 length equals 15 residues. V was clipped by 2 bases and J by 4 bases; unmatched bases: 6. Looked up from germline, CDR1 is SGHDN and CDR2 is FVKESK. CDR3 in DNA: TGTGCCAGCAGCCAAACCGGACAGGGTGCAGAGACCCAGTACTTC. Translated: CASSQTGQGAETQYF.

This clone appeared once. V usage is TRBV28 and J usage is TRBJ2-7; no clear D. The CDR3 has 12 amino acids. The germline V and J ends were trimmed by 5 bases and 6 bases, with 11 bases remaining between them. The germline V gene encodes CDR1 MDHEN and CDR2 SYDVKM. The CDR3 DNA is TGTGCCAGCAGTAGTAACGTCGGCGAGCAGTACTTC. It specifies CASSSNVGEQYF.

The V and J genes are TRBV27 and TRBJ2-2, with 8 bases fitting TRBD2. V trimming: 5 bases; J trimming: 6 bases; junction bases outside the gene matches: 5. The germline CDR1 and CDR2 sequences are MNHEY and SMNVEV (reference sequence). CDR3 length: 14 residues. The CDR3 nucleotides read TGTGCCAGCAGTCCCGGGCGGGGGGCCGGGGAGCTGTTTTTT. Protein product: CASSPGRGAGELFF.

This clone occurred a few times. The V and J genes are TRBV7-3 and TRBJ2-3; 9 bases map to TRBD1. CDR3 length: 15 residues. Germline V CDR1 and CDR2: SGHTA, FQGTGA. V trimming: 5 bases; J trimming: 1 base; junction bases outside the gene matches: 4. CDR3 coding DNA: TGTGCCAGCAGCCGTCGGACAGGGGGCACAGATACGCAGTATTTT. This translates into CASSRRTGGTDTQYF.

This CDR3 reads CASGGAGSGWNEQYF. In nucleotides, the CDR3 is TGTGCCAGCGGAGGGGCAGGTAGCGGGTGGAACGAGCAGTACTTC. The chain employs TRBV28 and TRBJ2-5; 7 bases are shared with TRBD2. The J call may not be correct, given that the DNA end is closer to TRBJ2-7. The CDR3 consists of 15 residues. CDR1 MDHEN and CDR2 SYDVKM come from the germline V gene.

The chain employs TRBV5-1 and TRBJ2-5; no clear D. The CDR3 is made up of 15 amino acids. Germline-derived CDR1 and CDR2 are SGHRS and YFSETQ. Trimming shortened V by 3 bases and J by 3 bases, and 15 bases separated the two germline ends. The CDR3 region is CASSSPPSPEETQYF. CDR3 in DNA: TGCGCCAGCAGCTCCCCCCCCTCACCAGAAGAGACCCAGTACTTC.

The sample holds a few counts of this clone. The CDR3 nucleotides are TGTGCCAGCAGCTTGGGGGCTAGCACAGATACGCAGTATTTT. Protein product: CASSLGASTDTQYF. V usage is TRBV5-4 and J usage is TRBJ2-3; D remains ambiguous. V was pared by 0 bases and J by 0 bases, with 5 bases between. Germline V gene sequence: CDR1 SGHNT, CDR2 YYREEE (reference sequence). The CDR3 covers 14 residues.

The chain joins TRBV6-4 to TRBJ2-3, with D possibly matching TRBD1 (6 bases). This CDR3 region has 13 residues. V dropped 6 bases and J dropped 3 bases, with 10 bases sitting between them. Germline V CDR1 and CDR2: MRHNA, SNTAGT. The CDR3 sequence: CASSPGATDTQYF. The CDR3 coding sequence is TGTGCCAGCAGCCCAGGGGCAACAGATACGCAGTATTTT.

The J gene is TRBJ1-6, the V gene TRBV19; a weak D match, TRBD1 (6 bases). Trimming stripped 9 bases from V and 0 bases from J, with 12 bases between. The germline V gene has CDR1 LNHDA and CDR2 SQIVND (reference sequence). CDR3 size: 15 residues. The CDR3, as DNA: TGTGCCAGAAAAGGACAGAGCTCCTATAATTCACCCCTCCACTTT. Protein sequence: CARKGQSSYNSPLHF.

The genes are TRBV5-5 and TRBJ2-2; TRBD2 might be the D (6 bases). Germline V gene sequence: CDR1 SGHKS, CDR2 YYEKEE (reference sequence). V was trimmed by 3 bases and J by 5 bases, leaving 17 bases between them. CDR3 length: 16 residues. DNA of the CDR3: TGTGCCAGCAGCTCGGGCCCTCTGAGCGGGACCGGGGAGCTGTTTTTT. Amino acid sequence: CASSSGPLSGTGELFF.

V and J are TRBV5-1 and TRBJ2-1; D gene unclear. This CDR3 is built from 13 residues. The V end lost 6 bases, the J end lost 5 bases, and 12 bases lay between the germline ends. Looked up from germline, CDR1 is SGHRS and CDR2 is YFSETQ. CDR3 amino acids: CASMRGLNNEQFF. The CDR3 DNA sequence: TGCGCCAGCATGAGAGGTTTGAACAATGAGCAGTTCTTC.

This clone has a handful of counts. V usage is TRBV6-1 and J usage is TRBJ1-5; 7 bases fit TRBD1. The CDR3 totals 13 residues. Trimming cost V 5 bases and J 7 bases; bases outside gene matches: 5. CDR1 is MNHNS and CDR2 is SASEGT in the germline V gene. In nucleotides, the CDR3 is TGTGCCAGCAGTCGGGACAGCCACCAGCCCCAGCATTTT. It translates to CASSRDSHQPQHF.

This chain joins TRBV7-3 and TRBJ2-1; no definite D call. V lost 3 bases and J 6 bases, leaving 3 bases between the germline ends. The CDR3 runs 11 residues. The V gene's germline CDR1 is SGHTA and CDR2 FQGTGA. For the CDR3, the DNA is TGTGCCAGCAGCTTCGGCAATGAGCAGTTCTTC. It translates to CASSFGNEQFF.

This rearrangement joins TRBV7-6 to TRBJ2-7, with D unclear. The CDR3 runs to 15 residues. Between the trimmed V and J ends, which lost 1 base and 3 bases, there was a span of 13 bases. Germline V gene lookup returns CDR1 SGHVS and CDR2 FNYEAQ. The DNA of the CDR3 is TGTGCCAGCAGCTTAGTTGGTGGCTCAGTCTACGAGCAGTACTTC. Amino acid sequence: CASSLVGGSVYEQYF.

The chain is built from TRBV14 and TRBJ2-3, with TRBD2 as a possible D gene (5 bases). V was cut by 2 bases and J by 5 bases, with 8 bases left in between. The CDR3 is 13 residues long. CDR1 is SGHDN, CDR2 FVKESK, per germline. The CDR3 protein is CASSQQLGDTQYF. DNA for the CDR3: TGTGCCAGCAGCCAACAACTAGGAGATACGCAGTATTTT.